The rows below give T cell receptor beta chains drawn from one sample of a study of early T cells in non-severe SARS-CoV-2 infection. MiXCR was run by TCRdb on the 5' RACE reads, yielding one entry per CDR3 protein. The sample holds approximately 31,000 distinct CDR3 sequences, roughly 5% seen once. The sequenced sample was whole blood. The receptor source for this set is an adult who was a healthcare worker with PCR-confirmed SARS-CoV-2 infection or an uninfected control (not recorded which). CDR3s include the opening cysteine and the closing phenylalanine or tryptophan. D genes are given only for firm matches. Only some rows state a clone size, as once, few, many or a class for expanded clones.

many TRBJ1-5 TRBD1 TRBV28 CASSPNQGEPQHF TGTGCCAGCAGCCCAAACCAGGGGGAGCCCCAGCATTTT
- TRBJ2-5 - TRBV4-2 CASSQGDQAGVETQYF TGTGCCAGCAGCCAAGGTGACCAGGCCGGGGTGGAGACCCAGTACTTC
few TRBJ2-5 - TRBV20-1 CSARDLTGRVGAHQETQYF TGCAGTGCTAGAGATCTGACAGGGAGGGTTGGGGCCCACCAAGAGACCCAGTACTTC
medium-sized TRBJ1-2 - TRBV27 CASRLPNGYTF TGTGCCAGCAGACTTCCGAATGGCTACACCTTC
few TRBJ2-1 TRBD2 TRBV12-3/TRBV12-4 CASSLSRLAGGSTYNEQFF TGTGCCAGCAGTTTAAGTCGACTAGCGGGAGGCTCGACCTACAATGAGCAGTTCTTC
many TRBJ1-1 - TRBV3-1 CASSQPGLQVEAFF TGTGCCAGCAGCCAACCGGGACTCCAAGTTGAAGCTTTCTTT
few TRBJ2-1 - TRBV20-1 CSANELSYNEQFF TGCAGTGCAAATGAACTCTCCTACAATGAGCAGTTCTTC
few TRBJ1-5 TRBD1 TRBV28 CASSSHTGGVQPQHF TGTGCCAGCAGTTCTCACACAGGGGGAGTTCAGCCCCAGCATTTT
- TRBJ2-1 TRBD2 TRBV7-6 CASSLMALAGGDEQFF TGTGCCAGCAGCTTAATGGCCCTAGCGGGAGGAGATGAGCAGTTCTTC
many TRBJ2-2 - TRBV12-3/TRBV12-4 CASSLGPNGGELFF TGTGCCAGCAGTTTAGGGCCTAATGGCGGGGAGCTGTTTTTT
few TRBJ2-3 - TRBV20-1 CSATDGAAGDTQYF TGCAGTGCTACGGATGGCGCCGCGGGGGATACGCAGTATTTT
few TRBJ1-2 TRBD1 TRBV6-1 CASREDRRRGYTF TGTGCCAGCAGGGAGGACAGGCGACGGGGCTACACCTTC
many TRBJ2-2 TRBD2 TRBV7-9 CASSRPPSGRWAAGELFF TGTGCCAGCAGCAGACCCCCCAGCGGGAGATGGGCGGCCGGGGAGCTGTTTTTT
many TRBJ2-1 TRBD1 TRBV19 CASSVDRGFYNEQFF TGTGCCAGTTCAGTAGACAGGGGATTCTACAATGAGCAGTTCTTC
many TRBJ2-3 - TRBV7-9 CASSPYWGTDTQYF TGTGCCAGCAGCCCATACTGGGGGACAGATACGCAGTATTTT
many TRBJ2-7 - TRBV21-1 CASPPSGLYEQYF TGTGCCAGCCCACCGTCGGGACTCTACGAGCAGTACTTC
few TRBJ2-5 - TRBV6-6 CASSYGRFQETQYF TGTGCCAGCAGTTATGGACGGTTCCAAGAGACCCAGTACTTC
- TRBJ2-7 TRBD2 TRBV20-1 CSATSSSGSFSYEQYF TGCAGTGCTACCAGCTCCAGCGGGAGTTTCTCCTACGAGCAGTACTTC
- TRBJ2-3 - TRBV12-3/TRBV12-4 CASSFSGGGDTQYF TGTGCCAGCAGTTTTTCCGGGGGAGGAGATACGCAGTATTTT
few TRBJ2-5 - TRBV10-3 CAISVAHQETQYF TGTGCCATCAGTGTAGCCCACCAAGAGACCCAGTACTTC
many TRBJ1-2 - TRBV6-1 CASVRDGTFNYGYTF TGTGCCAGCGTCCGGGACGGGACTTTTAACTATGGCTACACCTTC